This T cell receptor (beta chain) derives from a study of patients and donors after allogeneic stem cell transplantation. A few counts support this clonotype. V shed 5 bases and J shed 4 bases, with 17 bases lying between them. The CDR3 runs to 15 residues. One entry per CDR3 protein, called by TCRdb with MiXCR from the RT-PCR reads. There are 150,000 to 200,000 distinct CDR3 sequences in the sample; less than 45% occur only once, and around 35% lies in the top ten. The source of this sequence is a human donor who was either an allogeneic HSCT recipient or a stem cell or donor lymphocyte infusion donor (not recorded which). It is not recorded whose cells these are; they may come from a transplant donor. The chain has TRBV12-3 or TRBV12-4 and TRBJ1-2; TRBD1 might be the D (5 bases). Sequences were obtained from blood, either unsorted or a sorted T cell fraction (not recorded which). The CDR3 sequence is CASSPSEQGLYGYTF. The CDR3 DNA reads TGTGCCAGCAGTCCCTCCGAGCAGGGCCTCTATGGCTACACCTTC.